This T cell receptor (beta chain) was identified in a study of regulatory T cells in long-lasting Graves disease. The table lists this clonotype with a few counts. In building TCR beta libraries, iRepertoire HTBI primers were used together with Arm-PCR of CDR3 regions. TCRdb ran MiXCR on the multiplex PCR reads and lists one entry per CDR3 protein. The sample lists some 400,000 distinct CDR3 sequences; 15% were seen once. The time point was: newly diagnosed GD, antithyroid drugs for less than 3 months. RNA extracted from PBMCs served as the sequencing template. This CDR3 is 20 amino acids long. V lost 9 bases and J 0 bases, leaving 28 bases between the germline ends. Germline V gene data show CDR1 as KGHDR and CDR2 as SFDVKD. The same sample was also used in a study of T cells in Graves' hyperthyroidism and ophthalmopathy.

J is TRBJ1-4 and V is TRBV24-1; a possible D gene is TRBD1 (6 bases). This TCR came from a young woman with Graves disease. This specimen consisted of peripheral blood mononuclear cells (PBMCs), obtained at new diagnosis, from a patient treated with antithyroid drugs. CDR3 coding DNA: TGTGCCACCCCGCCCCTCCGGGACACAGGACTTGATTCAACTAATGAAAAACTGTTTTTT. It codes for CATPPLRDTGLDSTNEKLFF.